These 28 T cell receptor beta chains were all obtained from the same sample, sequenced in a study of beta chain features in type 1 diabetes. Reverse transcription of all isolated RNA meant that expressed TCRB transcripts were sequenced. The table came from immunoSEQ multiplex PCR; TCRdb's copy has only in-frame clones and leaves some out. The data show hundreds of thousands of clones, around 15% seen once. The material sequenced was naive CD4+ T cells from blood. These receptors came from a man in his late teens or twenties in good health.

This clone appeared a few times. The CDR3 loop reads CASSGPTRRLNSPLHF. In nucleotides, the CDR3 is TGCGCCAGCAGCGGCCCTACTAGGCGCTTGAATTCACCCCTCCACTTT. The rearrangement uses TRBV4-1 and TRBJ1-6; D remains unclear. Germline V gene sequence: CDR1 MGHRA, CDR2 YSYEKL. V lost 5 bases, J lost 7 bases, and 18 bases lay in between. The CDR3 totals 16 residues.

This clone was picked up a small number of times. This chain links TRBV7-2 with TRBJ1-5; D uncertain. Germline V gene sequence: CDR1 SGHTA, CDR2 FQGNSA. The ends were cut back, 0 bases at V and 4 bases at J, with 4 bases in the middle. The CDR3 totals 13 residues. The CDR3 DNA is TGTGCCAGCAGCTTAGCGATGAATCAGCCCCAGCATTTT. This sequence encodes CASSLAMNQPQHF.

Only a few counts were recorded for this clone. This chain uses TRBV7-3 with TRBJ2-2; 11 bases line up with TRBD2. Germline V lookup: CDR1 SGHTA, CDR2 FQGTGA. The CDR3 loop spans 15 amino acids. Trimming removed 4 bases from V and 4 bases from J; junction bases left unmatched: 2. This CDR3 is CASSSGLAGTGELFF. In nucleotides, the CDR3 is TGTGCCAGCAGCTCCGGACTAGCGGGCACCGGGGAGCTGTTTTTT.

This CDR3 reads CASSLDSGRRNTEAFF. In DNA, the CDR3 is TGTGCCAGCAGCTTAGATTCGGGCAGAAGGAACACTGAAGCTTTCTTT. V and J are TRBV7-8 and TRBJ1-1; D remains ambiguous. Trimming removed 1 base from V and 1 base from J, with 13 bases in between. The CDR3 covers 16 residues. Germline CDR1 SGHVS, CDR2 FQNEAQ.

Details on this clone: Other DNA sequences in the same sample also yield this CDR3. The chain recombines TRBV7-2 with TRBJ2-5; D is uncertain. V gave up 0 bases and J gave up 5 bases, with 1 base separating them. Per germline, CDR1 SGHTA and CDR2 FQGNSA. The CDR3 runs to 11 residues. CDR3 in amino acids: CASSLAETQYF. The DNA of the CDR3 is TGTGCCAGCAGCTTAGCCGAGACCCAGTACTTC.

The chain combines TRBV7-8 with TRBJ1-1; D may be TRBD1 (6 bases). CDR1 and CDR2 (germline): SGHVS, FQNEAQ. The CDR3 consists of 16 residues. The V end lost 3 bases, the J end lost 1 base, and 15 bases lay between the germline ends. The CDR3: CASSFFSQGQNTEAFF. CDR3 nucleotides: TGTGCCAGCAGCTTCTTTAGCCAGGGACAGAACACTGAAGCTTTCTTT.

This clone was seen a handful of times. One end of the junction varies from germline; a read error may be responsible. The V gene is TRBV11-2, the J gene TRBJ2-2, with D possibly matching TRBD1 (6 bases). The length of the CDR3 is 13 residues. Germline CDR1 reads SGHAT; CDR2 reads FQNNGV. The CDR3 DNA reads TGTGCCAGCAGTTTAGGGGGCACCGGGGAGCTGTTTTTT. The encoded protein is CASSLGGTGELFF. The variable domain in full, with the rest retrieved from reference TRBV11-2 and TRBJ2-2, is EAGVAQSPRYKIIEKRQSVAFWCNPISGHATLYWYQQILGQGPKLLIQFQNNGVVDDSQLPKDRFSAERLKGVDSTLKIQPAKLEDSAVYLCASSLGGTGELFFGEGSRLTVL.

This clone was counted many times. This sequence joins TRBV7-2 and TRBJ2-6; tentatively, D is TRBD1 (6 bases). Germline-derived CDR1 and CDR2 are SGHTA and FQGNSA. This CDR3 has 15 residues. Trimming cost V 4 bases and J 2 bases, with 9 bases left between them. Written as DNA, the CDR3 is TGTGCCAGCAGCTCCCACAGGGCTGGGGCCAACGTCCTGACTTTC. Encoded protein: CASSSHRAGANVLTF.

The chain couples TRBV25-1 to TRBJ2-2, with D perhaps TRBD1 (6 bases). This CDR3 is 16 amino acids long. Trimming took 2 bases from V and 4 from J, leaving 14 bases between them. CDR1 is MGHDK, CDR2 SYGVNS, per germline. The CDR3 DNA is TGTGCCAGCAGTGAACTAGGGGGAGAGACCACCGGGGAGCTGTTTTTT. This gives the protein CASSELGGETTGELFF.

This clone has more than one count but fewer than ten. This sequence joins TRBV5-6 and TRBJ2-7; the match to TRBD1 covers 8 bases. Germline V CDR1 and CDR2: SGHDT, YYEEEE. The CDR3 loop spans 13 amino acids. The CDR3 DNA follows: TGTGCCAGCAGCAGAGGGACAGGCTCCGGTCTTAATGTC. This encodes CASSRGTGSGLNV.

This clone was detected once. The V and J genes are TRBV6-4 and TRBJ2-2; 9 bases are shared with TRBD1. The trim removed 2 bases at V and 6 bases at J, leaving 10 bases unmatched. Looked up from germline, CDR1 is MRHNA and CDR2 is SNTAGT. This CDR3 has 17 amino acids. In DNA form, the CDR3 reads TGTGCCAGCAGTGACAGAAAAGGACAGGGGATATCCGGGGAGCTGTTTTTT. Its translation: CASSDRKGQGISGELFF.

CDR3 protein: CASSLWGTSTDTQYF. The CDR3 region has the DNA TGTGCCAGCAGCTTATGGGGGACTAGCACAGATACGCAGTATTTT. The chain links TRBV7-9 to TRBJ2-3, with D possibly TRBD2 on 6 matching bases. This CDR3 contains 15 residues. Germline assignment: CDR1 SEHNR and CDR2 FQNEAQ (reference sequence). Trimming shortened V by 2 bases and J by 0 bases, and 9 bases separated the two germline ends.

The rearrangement joins TRBV5-4 to TRBJ2-3; 10 bases map to TRBD1. The trim removed 0 bases at V and 4 bases at J, leaving 5 bases unmatched. Germline loops: CDR1 SGHNT, CDR2 YYREEE (reference sequence). The CDR3 sequence is 16 residues long. The CDR3 protein is CASSLAGTGAADTQYF. The CDR3 DNA reads TGTGCCAGCAGCTTGGCTGGGACAGGGGCGGCAGATACGCAGTATTTT.

The chain has TRBV4-2 and TRBJ2-1; 11 bases align to TRBD1. The CDR3 contains 21 residues. Germline V gene data show CDR1 as LGHNA and CDR2 as YNFKEQ. J gave up 3 bases and V 1 base, and 17 bases lay outside the gene matches. DNA for the CDR3: TGTGCCAGCAGCCAAGCCTTTAGACCTGCTAAGGGACAGGGGGGCTACAATGAGCAGTTCTTC. Amino acid sequence: CASSQAFRPAKGQGGYNEQFF.

This clone was seen more than once but under ten times. This rearrangement joins TRBV4-1 to TRBJ2-1, with a possible D match to TRBD1 (6 bases). Deletions cut 4 bases from V and 1 base from J, with 11 bases between. Looked up from germline, CDR1 is MGHRA and CDR2 is YSYEKL. The CDR3 runs 15 residues. In DNA, the CDR3 is TGCGCCAGCAGCCCCCAACAGGGTTCCTACAATGAGCAGTTCTTC. It encodes CASSPQQGSYNEQFF.

The chain carries TRBV6-4 and TRBJ2-7; no definite D call. The CDR3 is made up of 11 amino acids. The V end lost 4 bases, the J end lost 3 bases, and 4 bases lay between the germline ends. Germline assignment: CDR1 MRHNA and CDR2 SNTAGT. Here the CDR3 reads CASSGLYEQYF. CDR3 sequence (DNA): TGTGCCAGCAGTGGCCTCTACGAGCAGTACTTC.

This clone turned up a few times. V gene TRBV27 combines with J gene TRBJ1-1; TRBD1 might be the D (6 bases). Per germline, CDR1 MNHEY and CDR2 SMNVEV (reference sequence). V was trimmed by 5 bases and J by 5 bases, leaving 15 bases between them. The CDR3 has 14 residues. The CDR3 DNA is TGTGCCAGCAGTGCTCGGACAGTTGTAACTGAAGCTTTCTTT. It yields the protein CASSARTVVTEAFF.

This chain connects TRBV6-5 to TRBJ2-7; D gene ambiguous. V lost 5 bases, J lost 6 bases, and 14 bases lay in between. Looked up from germline, CDR1 is MNHEY and CDR2 is SVGAGI. CDR3 size: 13 residues. CDR3 DNA: TGTGCCAGCAGTCGACTGGCAGTGAGCGAGCAGTACTTC. Amino acids: CASSRLAVSEQYF.

The chain carries TRBV18 and TRBJ2-3, with 9 bases lining up with TRBD2. J gave up 4 bases and V 5 bases, and 7 bases lay outside the gene matches. Germline CDR1 and CDR2: KGHSH and LQKENI. This CDR3 spans 15 amino acids. The CDR3 spells CASSTLAGLSDTQYF. The CDR3 DNA is TGTGCCAGCTCAACCCTAGCGGGGCTCTCAGATACGCAGTATTTT.

This clone was seen a handful of times. This chain connects TRBV28 to TRBJ2-1, with TRBD2 identical over 12 bases. The germline V gene has CDR1 MDHEN and CDR2 SYDVKM. V was pared by 2 bases and J by 7 bases, with 9 bases of the junction left unmatched. The CDR3 extends over 17 amino acids. The CDR3 is CASSLPSSGRAGNEQFF. The CDR3, as DNA: TGTGCCAGCAGTTTACCCTCTAGCGGGAGGGCCGGGAATGAGCAGTTCTTC.

This chain uses TRBV11-2 with TRBJ2-3; TRBD2 matches 8 bases. The ends lost 6 bases at V and 5 bases at J; junction bases unmatched: 16. CDR1 is SGHAT, CDR2 FQNNGV, per germline. CDR3 length: 17 residues. The CDR3 nucleotides are TGTGCCAGCAGGCAAATCCCTCGCGCGGGGGGCGGAGATACGCAGTATTTT. This translates into CASRQIPRAGGGDTQYF.

This clone appeared a few times. The chain has TRBV10-3 and TRBJ2-5; D is unresolved. The CDR3 is made up of 14 amino acids. Germline loops: CDR1 ENHRY, CDR2 SYGVKD. V lost 5 bases to trimming and J lost 6 bases, with 16 bases between them. This CDR3 reads CAISPDPHSQTQYF. The CDR3 DNA sequence: TGTGCCATCAGTCCCGATCCCCACTCACAGACCCAGTACTTC.

This clone was seen a handful of times. In DNA form, the CDR3 reads TGCGCCAGCAGCCCAGGACAGGGGTTGAACGAGCAGTACTTC. This translates into CASSPGQGLNEQYF. The rearrangement links TRBV5-1 to TRBJ2-7, with 9 bases lining up with TRBD1. CDR1 and CDR2 from the germline V gene are SGHRS and YFSETQ. The CDR3 consists of 14 residues. Unmatched junction bases numbered 7, after V lost 4 bases and J lost 5 bases.

The chain is built from TRBV18 and TRBJ2-5; D remains unclear. This CDR3 has 10 residues. Germline-derived CDR1 and CDR2 are KGHSH and LQKENI. The V end was cut by 6 bases, the J end by 6 bases, with 5 bases between. CDR3 region: CASSGQTQYF. CDR3 in DNA: TGTGCCAGCTCTGGCCAGACCCAGTACTTC. Full variable domain (rest looked up from reference TRBV18 and TRBJ2-5): NAGVMQNPRHLVRRRGQEARLRCSPMKGHSHVYWYRQLPEEGLKFMVYLQKENIIDESGMPKERFSAEFPKEGPSILRIQQVVRGDSAAYFCASSGQTQYFGPGTRLLVL.

The V gene is TRBV9, the J gene TRBJ1-1; D uncertain. Germline V CDR1 and CDR2: SGDLS, YYNGEE. Deletions cut 0 bases from V and 5 bases from J, with 14 bases between. This CDR3 has 15 residues. DNA for the CDR3: TGTGCCAGCAGCGTAGACCTCTCTTGGGAAACTGAAGCTTTCTTT. Translating it yields CASSVDLSWETEAFF. The full variable domain, its missing parts supplied by reference TRBV9 and TRBJ1-1, is DSGVTQTPKHLITATGQRVTLRCSPRSGDLSVYWYQQSLDQGLQFLIQYYNGEERAKGNILERFSAQQFPDLHSELNLSSLELGDSALYFCASSVDLSWETEAFFGQGTRLTVV.

This clone was found a few times. The same CDR3 arises from other DNA sequences in this sample as well. The chain uses TRBV4-2 and TRBJ1-1, with a tentative D call TRBD1 (5 bases). The germline CDR1 and CDR2 sequences are LGHNA and YNFKEQ. The CDR3 runs 14 residues. Trimming took 1 base from V and 0 from J, leaving 6 bases between them. The CDR3 loop reads CASSQGGMNTEAFF. The CDR3 nucleotides are TGTGCCAGCAGCCAAGGGGGGATGAACACTGAAGCTTTCTTT.

This chain links TRBV7-9 with TRBJ2-5, with 7 bases matching TRBD2. V was clipped by 5 bases and J by 0 bases; unmatched bases: 6. Germline V gene sequence: CDR1 SEHNR, CDR2 FQNEAQ (reference sequence). The CDR3 runs 15 residues. For the CDR3, the DNA is TGTGCCAGCAGCCAGCGGGGCAGGCACCAAGAGACCCAGTACTTC. It codes for CASSQRGRHQETQYF.

This clone was counted at least ten times. The chain uses TRBV28 and TRBJ2-3, with 10 bases matching TRBD2. V dropped 0 bases and J dropped 3; count of bases not matched to a gene: 6. This CDR3 comprises 17 residues. Germline CDR1 reads MDHEN; CDR2 reads SYDVKM. DNA of the CDR3: TGTGCCAGCAGTTTATGGGCTAGCGGGAGCGGGACAGATACGCAGTATTTT. Encoded protein: CASSLWASGSGTDTQYF.